These 6 T cell receptor beta chains were sequenced from one sample in a study of post-analysis software for immune sequencing data. The study, taken as a whole, reports: Patients used five TRBV segments, including TRBV5-6, TRBV5-1 and TRBV20-1, more often than controls.

Included in the TCR beta cDNA libraries were unique molecular identifiers. From the PCR reads, TCRdb called clonotypes with MiXCR, one entry per CDR3 protein. The table lists more than 450,000 distinct CDR3 sequences, around 47% of them singletons. The antigens these receptors bind are not known. The source material was blood. Receptors were obtained from a girl aged 5 to 17 with multiple sclerosis.

This clonotype was seen a handful of times. The CDR3 here is CASSPRVLAGDEQFF. The CDR3, as DNA: TGCGCCAGCAGCCCTAGGGTACTAGCGGGAGATGAGCAGTTCTTC. The chain combines TRBV5-1 with TRBJ2-1; 11 bases line up with TRBD2. V dropped 4 bases and J dropped 8; count of bases not matched to a gene: 8. The germline CDR1 and CDR2 sequences are SGHRS and YFSETQ. CDR3 length: 15 amino acids.

This chain links TRBV20-1 with TRBJ2-7; 8 bases match TRBD1. The junction had 2 bases not matched to a gene; V was cut back by 2 bases and J by 2 bases. Germline CDR1 reads DFQATT; CDR2 reads SNEGSKA (reference sequence). This CDR3 is 13 amino acids long. The CDR3 sequence is CSARQGATYEQYF. CDR3 DNA: TGCAGTGCTAGACAGGGGGCTACCTACGAGCAGTACTTC.

The chain is built from TRBV29-1 and TRBJ2-7; D is unclear. Trimming shortened V by 7 bases and J by 4 bases, and 14 bases separated the two germline ends. CDR3 length: 12 residues. Germline V CDR1 and CDR2: SQVTM, ANQGSEA. The CDR3 is CSGALSWYEQYF. CDR3 coding DNA: TGCAGCGGTGCACTTAGCTGGTACGAGCAGTACTTC.

This chain joins TRBV15 and TRBJ1-5; a weak D match, TRBD1 (5 bases). The CDR3 extends over 15 amino acids. Germline CDR1 reads LNHNV; CDR2 reads YYDKDF (reference sequence). Trimming cost V 0 bases and J 4 bases, with 10 bases left between them. The CDR3 is CATSRDPGGNQPQHF. The CDR3 nucleotides are TGTGCCACCAGCAGAGATCCGGGGGGTAATCAGCCCCAGCATTTT.

The table lists this clonotype with many counts. In nucleotides, the CDR3 is TGCGCCAGCAGCTGGGGCTCCTACGAGCAGTACTTC. As protein: CASSWGSYEQYF. V gene TRBV5-1 combines with J gene TRBJ2-7; no definite D call. The V and J ends lost 3 bases and 0 bases respectively, with 4 bases between them. The CDR3 has 12 amino acids. Germline V gene sequence: CDR1 SGHRS, CDR2 YFSETQ.

This clonotype was seen only a few times. The CDR3 is CSVDVAGLGGEQYF. CDR3 bases: TGCAGCGTTGATGTAGCGGGCCTCGGTGGGGAGCAGTACTTC. This rearrangement joins TRBV29-1 to TRBJ2-5; 7 nucleotides match TRBD2. This CDR3 is built from 14 residues. Germline CDR1 reads SQVTM; CDR2 reads ANQGSEA. Germline trimming cut 3 bases from V and 11 bases from J; bases unmatched to any gene: 15.